The next 10 T cell receptor beta chains were all read from a single sample in a study of blood T cell repertoires in COVID-19. TCRdb keeps only in-frame clones here, not all; method: immunoSEQ multiplex PCR. The sample lists just over 200,000 clones, 85% to 90% occurring once. Sequenced: peripheral blood. The origin of the receptors is a man of 80 years or more with acute or convalescent COVID-19.

This rearrangement joins TRBV7-8 to TRBJ2-1; 7 bases match TRBD2. Losses at the gene ends were 4 bases for V and 0 bases for J; bases not matched to a gene: 12. The CDR3 runs to 18 residues. CDR1 is SGHVS and CDR2 is FQNEAQ in the germline V gene. CDR3 region: CASSSPRRGGSSYNEQFF. The CDR3 DNA reads TGTGCCAGCAGCTCCCCCCGAAGGGGCGGGAGCTCCTACAATGAGCAGTTCTTC.

This sequence joins TRBV27 and TRBJ2-3; a possible D gene is TRBD2 (6 bases). V was cut by 3 bases and J by 5 bases, with 18 bases left in between. CDR1 MNHEY and CDR2 SMNVEV come from the germline V gene (reference sequence). This CDR3 contains 16 residues. CDR3 sequence reads: CASSFYTSRLEDTQYF. The CDR3, as DNA: TGTGCCAGCAGTTTCTACACCTCCAGACTAGAAGATACGCAGTATTTT.

The chain has TRBV9 and TRBJ2-1, with 9 bases fitting TRBD2. Germline CDR1 reads SGDLS; CDR2 reads YYNGEE. This CDR3 contains 17 residues. J lost 2 bases, V lost 2 bases, and 8 bases had no gene match. For the CDR3, the DNA is TGTGCCAGCAGCGTGGTAGCGGGAGTGCCCCCCTACAATGAGCAGTTCTTC. Protein product: CASSVVAGVPPYNEQFF.

The rearrangement uses TRBV7-2 and TRBJ2-1; TRBD2 matches at 7 bases. Germline CDR1 reads SGHTA; CDR2 reads FQGNSA. This CDR3 contains 16 residues. The V and J ends lost 5 bases and 0 bases, in that order; junction bases with no gene match: 7. CDR3 residues: CASSKAGSSSYNEQFF. In nucleotides, the CDR3 is TGTGCCAGCAGCAAAGCGGGGTCAAGCTCCTACAATGAGCAGTTCTTC.

This clone was detected a few times. V gene TRBV28 combines with J gene TRBJ2-4, with D uncertain. V shed 4 bases and J shed 5 bases, with 3 bases lying between them. The CDR3 length is 11 residues. The V gene's germline CDR1 is MDHEN and CDR2 SYDVKM. The DNA for the CDR3 is TGTGCCAGCAGTTCAGAAAACATTCAGTACTTC. Protein product: CASSSENIQYF.

The chain has TRBV5-5 and TRBJ2-1; TRBD1 aligns across 7 bases. Per germline, CDR1 SGHKS and CDR2 YYEKEE (reference sequence). The CDR3 extends over 15 amino acids. Trimming removed 2 bases from V and 3 bases from J; junction bases left unmatched: 5. This CDR3 reads CASSFAAGGYNEQFF. The CDR3 nucleotides read TGTGCCAGCAGCTTTGCGGCAGGGGGCTACAATGAGCAGTTCTTC.

The CDR3 region has the DNA TGTGCCAGCAGCACGGGACTCTTGAACACCGGGGAGCTGTTTTTT. Its translation: CASSTGLLNTGELFF. J is TRBJ2-2 and V is TRBV7-2; a possible D gene is TRBD2 (6 bases). CDR3 size: 15 residues. Germline assignment: CDR1 SGHTA and CDR2 FQGNSA. Trimming took 5 bases from V and 1 from J, leaving 11 bases between them.

The chain has TRBV3-1 (or the pseudogene TRBV3-2) and TRBJ2-7, with 7 bases that match TRBD2. V was clipped by 1 base and J by 6 bases; unmatched bases: 9. The CDR3 loop spans 15 amino acids. The germline V gene encodes CDR1 LGHDT and CDR2 YNNKEL (reference sequence). The CDR3 DNA is TGTGCCAGCAGCCAAGGGTTAGCGGGTGCCATCGAGCAGTACTTC. This translates into CASSQGLAGAIEQYF.

The chain is built from TRBV5-6 and TRBJ2-5, with D unresolved. The germline V gene encodes CDR1 SGHDT and CDR2 YYEEEE. Between the trimmed V and J ends, which lost 0 bases and 2 bases, there was a span of 5 bases. The CDR3 length is 13 residues. For the CDR3, the DNA is TGTGCCAGCAGCTTGGATACACAAGAGACCCAGTACTTC. Translation: CASSLDTQETQYF.

The rearrangement links TRBV10-2 to TRBJ2-5, with TRBD2 matching over 7 bases. This CDR3 has 15 residues. After removal of 6 bases from V and 4 bases from J, the junction contained 11 bases not matched to a gene. Germline CDR1 is WSHSY and CDR2 is SAAADI. The CDR3 sequence: CASSFSKGEGETQYF. The DNA for the CDR3 is TGCGCCAGCAGCTTTAGTAAAGGGGAGGGAGAGACCCAGTACTTC.